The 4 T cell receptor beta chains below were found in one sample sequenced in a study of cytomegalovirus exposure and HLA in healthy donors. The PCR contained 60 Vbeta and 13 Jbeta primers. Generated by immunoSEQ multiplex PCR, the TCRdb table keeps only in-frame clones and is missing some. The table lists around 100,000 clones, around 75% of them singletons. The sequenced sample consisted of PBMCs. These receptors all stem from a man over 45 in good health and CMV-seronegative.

The CDR3 nucleotides are TGTGCCTGGAGGATACGACAGGACACTGAAGCTTTCTTT. This sequence encodes CAWRIRQDTEAFF. The chain joins TRBV30 to TRBJ1-1; weak D call: TRBD1 (6 bases). V lost 3 bases, J lost 3 bases, and 11 bases lay in between. The CDR3 runs 13 residues. Germline values: CDR1 GTSNPN, CDR2 SVGIG (reference sequence).

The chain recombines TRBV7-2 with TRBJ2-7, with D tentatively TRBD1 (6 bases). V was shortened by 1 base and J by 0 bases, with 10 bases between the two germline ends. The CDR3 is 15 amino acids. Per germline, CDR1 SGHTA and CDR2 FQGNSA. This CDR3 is CASSLGGPSSYEQYF. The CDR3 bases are TGTGCCAGCAGCTTAGGGGGGCCCAGCTCCTACGAGCAGTACTTC.

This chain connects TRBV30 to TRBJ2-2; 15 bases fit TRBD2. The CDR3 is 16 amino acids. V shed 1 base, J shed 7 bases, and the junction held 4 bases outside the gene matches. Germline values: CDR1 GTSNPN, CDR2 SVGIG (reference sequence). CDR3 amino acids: CAWSGTSGGAVGELFF. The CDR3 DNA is TGTGCCTGGAGTGGGACTAGCGGGGGGGCGGTCGGGGAGCTGTTTTTT.

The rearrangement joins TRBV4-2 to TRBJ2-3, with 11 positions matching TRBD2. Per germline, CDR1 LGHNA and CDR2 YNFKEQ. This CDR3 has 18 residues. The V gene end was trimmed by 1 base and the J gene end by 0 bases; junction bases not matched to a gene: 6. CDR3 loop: CASSQVTSGGSSTDTQYF. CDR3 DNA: TGTGCCAGCAGCCAAGTCACTAGCGGGGGCTCTAGCACAGATACGCAGTATTTT.